This T cell receptor beta chain was captured by sequencing in a study of shared clonotypes between healthy human individuals. The V and J ends lost 0 bases and 0 bases, in that order; junction bases with no gene match: 4. CDR1 and CDR2 (germline): MGHRA, YSYEKL. This CDR3 has 17 residues. The repertoire was sequenced with immunoSEQ multiplex PCR; TCRdb's copy has only in-frame clones and lacks some. The table has roughly 500,000 clones, roughly 95% seen once. This clonotype was sampled from a woman aged 25 to 45 in good health. V gene TRBV4-1 combines with J gene TRBJ1-4, with 7 positions matching TRBD1. Sequenced sample: naive CD4+ T cells sorted from blood. As for subset: CD45RA+ positively selected. CDR3 nucleotide sequence: TGCGCCAGCAGCCAAGACCCTGGACAGGCAACTAATGAAAAACTGTTTTTT. Protein: CASSQDPGQATNEKLFF.